The source of this T cell receptor (beta chain) is a study of somatic mutations in cytotoxic T cells in rheumatoid arthritis. Notes on this clone: Its antigen remains unknown.

Study results and limitations: Compared with age-matched healthy controls, rheumatoid arthritis patients did not differ significantly in CD8+ T-cell clonality.

Original methodology: Patient CD8+ clones larger than 1% rarely matched published virus-specific TCRB sequences. Only in-frame clones appear in the TCRdb table, and some are missing; sequencing was by immunoSEQ multiplex PCR. D and trimming come from the DNA, and the V and J calls and clone size come from that table. The sample has 15,000 to 20,000 clones, 70% to 80% seen once; the top ten hold around 5%. The TCR was taken from an adult with rheumatoid arthritis. Sequenced sample: CD8+ T cells sorted from blood.

CDR3: CSVEGRDSYEQYF. Here the CDR3 DNA reads TGCAGCGTTGAGGGCAGGGACTCCTACGAGCAGTACTTC. This rearrangement joins TRBV29-1 to TRBJ2-7; a weak D match, TRBD1 (5 bases). The CDR3 is 13 amino acids. Trimming took 3 bases from V and 0 from J, leaving 9 bases between them. Per germline, CDR1 SQVTM and CDR2 ANQGSEA.